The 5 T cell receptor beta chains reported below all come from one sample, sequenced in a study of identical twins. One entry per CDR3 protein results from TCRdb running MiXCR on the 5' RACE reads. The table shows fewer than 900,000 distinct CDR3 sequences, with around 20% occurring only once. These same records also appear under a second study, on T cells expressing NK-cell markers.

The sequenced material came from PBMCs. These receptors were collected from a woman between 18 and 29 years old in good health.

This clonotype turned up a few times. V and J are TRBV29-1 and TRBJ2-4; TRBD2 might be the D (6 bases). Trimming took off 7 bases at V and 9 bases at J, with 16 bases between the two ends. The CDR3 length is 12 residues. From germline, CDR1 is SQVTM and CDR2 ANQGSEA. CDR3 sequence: CSAKTGEVIQYF. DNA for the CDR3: TGCAGCGCTAAGACCGGGGAGGTCATTCAGTACTTC.

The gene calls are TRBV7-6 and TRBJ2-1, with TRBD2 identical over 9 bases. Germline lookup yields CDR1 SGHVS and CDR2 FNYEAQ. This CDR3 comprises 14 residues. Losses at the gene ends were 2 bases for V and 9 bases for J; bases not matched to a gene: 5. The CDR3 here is CASSLPGLATEQFF. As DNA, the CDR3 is TGTGCCAGCAGCTTACCGGGACTAGCAACTGAGCAGTTCTTC.

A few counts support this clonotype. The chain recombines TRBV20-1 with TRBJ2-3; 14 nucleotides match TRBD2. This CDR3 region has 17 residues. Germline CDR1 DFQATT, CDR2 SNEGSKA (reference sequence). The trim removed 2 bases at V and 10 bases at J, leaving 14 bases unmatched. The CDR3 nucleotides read TGCAGTGCTAGACCGCCAGGACTAGCGGGGGGCCCCGGTCCGCAGTATTTT. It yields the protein CSARPPGLAGGPGPQYF.

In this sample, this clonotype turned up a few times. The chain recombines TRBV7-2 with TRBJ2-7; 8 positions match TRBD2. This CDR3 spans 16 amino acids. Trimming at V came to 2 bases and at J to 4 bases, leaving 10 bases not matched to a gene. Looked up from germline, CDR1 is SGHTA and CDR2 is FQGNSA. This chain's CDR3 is CASSLTGGVIGYEQYF. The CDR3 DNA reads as TGTGCCAGCAGCTTAACGGGGGGGGTGATAGGATACGAGCAGTACTTC.

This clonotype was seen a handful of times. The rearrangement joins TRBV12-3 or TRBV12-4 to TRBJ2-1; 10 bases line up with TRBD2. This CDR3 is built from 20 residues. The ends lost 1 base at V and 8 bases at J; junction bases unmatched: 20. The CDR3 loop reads CASSLVPGRASGRIIDEQFF. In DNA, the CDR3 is TGTGCCAGCAGTTTAGTTCCAGGTAGGGCTAGCGGGAGAATTATCGATGAGCAGTTCTTC.